This T cell receptor beta chain was found in a study of T-cell memory formation after mild COVID-19. This CDR3 has 15 amino acids. CDR1 SGHTA and CDR2 FQGNSA come from the germline V gene. V shed 5 bases and J shed 1 base, with 14 bases lying between them. This clonotype showed up just a few times. TCRdb fed the 5' RACE reads into MiXCR, producing one record per CDR3 protein. The sample records roughly 250,000 distinct CDR3 sequences, around 17% being singletons. Sequenced sample: PBMCs or a T cell subset sorted from them (not recorded which). This clonotype was obtained from a man aged 18 to 35 who had mild COVID-19 (a few samples of this study predate the infection). Cell type and time point are not known. This sequence joins TRBV7-2 and TRBJ2-5; D is unresolved. CDR3 bases: TGTGCCAGCAGCACCAGACGGACCGTCCAAGAGACCCAGTACTTC. It yields the protein CASSTRRTVQETQYF.